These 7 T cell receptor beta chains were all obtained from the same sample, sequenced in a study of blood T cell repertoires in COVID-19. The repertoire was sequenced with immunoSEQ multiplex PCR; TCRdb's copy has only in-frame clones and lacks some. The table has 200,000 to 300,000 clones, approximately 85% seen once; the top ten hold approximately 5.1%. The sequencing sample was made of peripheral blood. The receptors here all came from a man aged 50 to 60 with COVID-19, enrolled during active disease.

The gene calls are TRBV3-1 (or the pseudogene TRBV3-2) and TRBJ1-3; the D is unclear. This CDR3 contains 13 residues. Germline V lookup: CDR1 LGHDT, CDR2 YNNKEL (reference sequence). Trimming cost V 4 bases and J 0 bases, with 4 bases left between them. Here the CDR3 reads CASSPNSGNTIYF. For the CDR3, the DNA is TGTGCCAGCAGCCCAAACTCTGGAAACACCATATATTTT.

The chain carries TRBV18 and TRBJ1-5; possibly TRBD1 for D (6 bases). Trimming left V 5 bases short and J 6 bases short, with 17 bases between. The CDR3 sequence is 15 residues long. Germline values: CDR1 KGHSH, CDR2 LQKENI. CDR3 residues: CASSAQGTEVQPQHF. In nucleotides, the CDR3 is TGTGCCAGCTCAGCGCAGGGGACCGAGGTTCAGCCCCAGCATTTT. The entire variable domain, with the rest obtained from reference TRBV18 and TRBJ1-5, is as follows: NAGVMQNPRHLVRRRGQEARLRCSPMKGHSHVYWYRQLPEEGLKFMVYLQKENIIDESGMPKERFSAEFPKEGPSILRIQQVVRGDSAAYFCASSAQGTEVQPQHFGDGTRLSIL.

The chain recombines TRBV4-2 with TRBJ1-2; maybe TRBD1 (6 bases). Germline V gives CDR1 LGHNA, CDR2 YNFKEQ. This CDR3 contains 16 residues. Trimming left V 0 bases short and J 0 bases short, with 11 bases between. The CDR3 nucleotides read TGTGCCAGCAGCCAAGAGCCACAGGGAGCTAACTATGGCTACACCTTC. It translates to CASSQEPQGANYGYTF.

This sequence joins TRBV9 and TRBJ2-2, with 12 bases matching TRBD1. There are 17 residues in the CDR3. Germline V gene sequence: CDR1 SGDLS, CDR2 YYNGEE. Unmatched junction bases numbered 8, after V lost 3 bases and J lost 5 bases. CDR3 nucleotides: TGTGCCAGCAGCGCCAGGGACAGGGGGCTGGGGACCGGGGAGCTGTTTTTT. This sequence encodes CASSARDRGLGTGELFF.

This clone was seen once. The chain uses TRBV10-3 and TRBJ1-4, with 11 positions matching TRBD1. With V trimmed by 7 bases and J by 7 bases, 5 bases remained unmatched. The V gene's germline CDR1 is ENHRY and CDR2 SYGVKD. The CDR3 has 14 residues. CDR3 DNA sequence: TGTGCCATCAAGCCCGGACAGGGGGCTGAAAAACTGTTTTTT. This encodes CAIKPGQGAEKLFF.

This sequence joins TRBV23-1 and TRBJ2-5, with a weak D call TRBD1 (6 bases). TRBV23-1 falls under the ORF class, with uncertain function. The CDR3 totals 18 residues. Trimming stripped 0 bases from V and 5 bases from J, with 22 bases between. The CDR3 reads CASSQSAFGNRARETQYF. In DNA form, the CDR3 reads TGCGCCAGCAGTCAATCGGCGTTTGGGAACAGGGCCCGGGAGACCCAGTACTTC.

The chain's CDR3 is CASSHNRVGEQYF. The CDR3 nucleotides read TGTGCCAGCAGTCATAACAGGGTGGGCGAGCAGTACTTC. The chain recombines TRBV27 with TRBJ2-7; D perhaps matches TRBD1 (6 bases). The CDR3 contains 13 residues. CDR1 is MNHEY and CDR2 is SMNVEV in the germline V gene (reference sequence). V lost 5 bases and J 6 bases, leaving 14 bases between the germline ends.